A single sample is the source of the 24 T cell receptor beta chains below, sequenced in a study of low-dose radiotherapy and immunotherapy resistance in tumors. Covering alpha and beta chains, TRAV- and TRBV-specific primers were used for the first-strand cDNA. TCRs were amplified for approximately 21 PCR cycles with a constant-region primer and V-primer adapter. TCRdb re-analysed the reads in MiXCR, keeping a single row per CDR3 protein. The sample records tens of thousands of distinct CDR3 sequences, approximately 20% being singletons. Time point noted: before trial treatment. The specimen comprised PBMCs, sampled before treatment. Receptors originate from a male donor with prostate cancer.

In its sample, this clonotype was seen many times. This rearrangement joins TRBV7-2 to TRBJ2-3; D perhaps matches TRBD1 (7 bases). The CDR3 is 19 amino acids. Germline values: CDR1 SGHTA, CDR2 FQGNSA. With 5 bases removed from V and 1 base from J, the gap between germline ends came to 25 bases. The CDR3 loop reads CASSETEKFRGAGTDTQYF. The CDR3 nucleotides read TGTGCCAGCAGCGAGACTGAGAAGTTCAGGGGGGCGGGCACAGATACGCAGTATTTT.

V usage is TRBV19 and J usage is TRBJ2-1; 7 bases match TRBD2. There are 14 residues in the CDR3. With 6 bases clipped from V and 2 bases from J, the junction kept 4 bases outside the gene matches. Germline CDR1 and CDR2: LNHDA and SQIVND (reference sequence). The CDR3 loop reads CASRRGGTYNEQFF. The CDR3 DNA is TGTGCCAGTAGACGCGGGGGAACCTACAATGAGCAGTTCTTC.

This clonotype was seen repeatedly, ten times or more. The genes are TRBV20-1 and TRBJ2-5, with D unresolved. This CDR3 has 12 residues. V was clipped by 3 bases and J by 0 bases, with 5 bases between them. Per germline, CDR1 DFQATT and CDR2 SNEGSKA (reference sequence). CDR3 region: CSASHNQETQYF. The DNA of the CDR3 is TGCAGTGCTAGCCACAACCAAGAGACCCAGTACTTC.

This clonotype was observed many times. The V gene is TRBV9, the J gene TRBJ2-7; 11 positions agree with TRBD1. After removal of 0 bases from V and 3 bases from J, the junction contained 2 bases not matched to a gene. CDR1 and CDR2 from the germline V gene are SGDLS and YYNGEE. The CDR3 spans 15 residues. DNA of the CDR3: TGTGCCAGCAGCGTAGGGGGACAGGGGGGCTACGAGCAGTACTTC. Its translation is CASSVGGQGGYEQYF.

This clonotype showed up many times. The J gene is TRBJ2-1, the V gene TRBV18, with unresolved D. In germline, CDR1 is KGHSH, CDR2 LQKENI. Trimming removed 1 base at V and 5 bases at J, with 9 bases between. The CDR3 length is 14 residues. The CDR3 DNA follows: TGTGCCAGCTCACCACAGAACCTCAACAATGAGCAGTTCTTC. This gives the protein CASSPQNLNNEQFF.

This clonotype was counted many times. This sequence joins TRBV7-9 and TRBJ1-1; D remains ambiguous. V lost 2 bases and J lost 5, with 9 bases in between. CDR1 and CDR2 from the germline V gene are SEHNR and FQNEAQ (reference sequence). The length of the CDR3 is 13 residues. The DNA for the CDR3 is TGTGCCAGCAGCTTACGGGGATATACTGAAGCTTTCTTT. Translating it yields CASSLRGYTEAFF.

This clonotype was detected ten times or more. The V call is TRBV29-1, the J call TRBJ2-5; D ambiguous. Germline CDR1 SQVTM, CDR2 ANQGSEA. V was shortened by 8 bases and J by 3 bases, with 16 bases between the two germline ends. The CDR3 runs 13 residues. DNA for the CDR3: TGCAGCCCACCGTTGACATTGAAAGAGACCCAGTACTTC. It specifies CSPPLTLKETQYF.

This chain connects TRBV6-5 to TRBJ2-1, with D maybe TRBD2 (5 bases). V lost 6 bases, J lost 3 bases, and 15 bases lay in between. This CDR3 comprises 15 residues. Germline V gene data show CDR1 as MNHEY and CDR2 as SVGAGI. This CDR3 reads CASSLGPGGYNEQFF. DNA of the CDR3: TGTGCCAGCAGCCTCGGGCCAGGAGGCTACAATGAGCAGTTCTTC.

Within the sample, this clonotype is medium-sized. The genes are TRBV28 and TRBJ2-1; 10 bases match TRBD1. The CDR3 has 16 residues. Germline V lookup: CDR1 MDHEN, CDR2 SYDVKM. The trim removed 6 bases at V and 2 bases at J, leaving 7 bases unmatched. In DNA, the CDR3 is TGTGCCAGCAGGGTGGACAGGGGGTTTACCTACAATGAGCAGTTCTTC. Translating gives CASRVDRGFTYNEQFF.

This clonotype has ten or more counts. A read error may account for a junction end that differs from germline. The chain links TRBV29-1 to TRBJ1-1; 8 bases match TRBD1. CDR3 length: 14 residues. Germline V lookup: CDR1 SQVTM, CDR2 ANQGSEA. DNA for the CDR3: TGCAGCGCTGAAAGAGGACAGGGTGGAACTGAAGCTTTCTTT. This encodes CSAERGQGGTEAFF.

This clonotype has a count of ten or more. The genes are TRBV7-8 and TRBJ1-3; perhaps TRBD1 as D (6 bases). This CDR3 has 13 amino acids. Per the germline V gene, CDR1 is SGHVS and CDR2 is FQNEAQ. V was cut by 5 bases and J by 6 bases, with 11 bases left in between. The chain's CDR3 is CASSPRTANTIYF. The DNA for the CDR3 is TGTGCCAGCAGCCCCCGGACAGCAAACACCATATATTTT.

This clonotype was detected many times. CDR3 region: CASSLRAGLAGGPNTDTQYF. In DNA form, the CDR3 reads TGCGCCAGCAGCCTAAGGGCCGGACTAGCGGGAGGGCCCAACACAGATACGCAGTATTTT. This sequence joins TRBV5-1 and TRBJ2-3; 15 bases align to TRBD2. The CDR3 has 20 amino acids. Germline trimming cut 4 bases from V and 2 bases from J; bases unmatched to any gene: 14. Per the germline V gene, CDR1 is SGHRS and CDR2 is YFSETQ.

The chain is built from TRBV6-2 or TRBV6-3 and TRBJ2-1; maybe TRBD2 (7 bases). V was trimmed by 0 bases and J by 5 bases, leaving 14 bases between them. Germline V gene lookup returns CDR1 MNHEY and CDR2 SVGEGT. CDR3 length: 16 amino acids. The CDR3 DNA reads TGTGCCAGCAGTTACTCCCTCGGGGGGCCTCACAATGAGCAGTTCTTC. Encoded protein: CASSYSLGGPHNEQFF.

The V and J genes are TRBV27 and TRBJ2-1; D gene unclear. Germline CDR1 MNHEY, CDR2 SMNVEV (reference sequence). This CDR3 has 15 amino acids. V lost 2 bases to trimming and J lost 7 bases, with 15 bases between them. In DNA, the CDR3 is TGTGCCAGCAGTTTAATTAGGCAGTCTTTTAATGAGCAGTTCTTC. Its protein product is CASSLIRQSFNEQFF.

This chain joins TRBV20-1 and TRBJ1-4; a weak D match, TRBD1 (6 bases). V was trimmed by 2 bases and J by 7 bases, leaving 14 bases between them. Germline-derived CDR1 and CDR2 are DFQATT and SNEGSKA (reference sequence). CDR3 length: 14 residues. CDR3 in DNA: TGCAGTGCTAGAAGGGCACAGGGCCTTGAAAAACTGTTTTTT. It specifies CSARRAQGLEKLFF.

CDR3 DNA sequence: TGTGCCAGCAGCCAGCAGCGGGGGGGCTCAGAGACCCAGTACTTC. Its protein product is CASSQQRGGSETQYF. The V call is TRBV4-2, the J call TRBJ2-5; TRBD2 matches 10 bases. The CDR3 spans 15 residues. CDR1 and CDR2 (germline): LGHNA, YNFKEQ. V lost 3 bases, J lost 4 bases, and 5 bases stayed unmatched.

This clonotype was found many times. V is TRBV4-3 and J is TRBJ2-1, with TRBD2 matching 14 bases. J was trimmed by 8 bases and V by 3 bases; bases with no gene match: 3. This CDR3 region has 15 residues. Germline V CDR1 and CDR2: LGHNA, YSLEER. CDR3 amino acids: CASSHGLAGGDEQFF. CDR3 DNA: TGCGCCAGCAGCCACGGACTAGCGGGGGGCGATGAGCAGTTCTTC.

At least ten counts were recorded for this clonotype. The rearrangement uses TRBV7-2 and TRBJ1-3; the match to TRBD1 covers 11 bases. Germline V CDR1 and CDR2: SGHTA, FQGNSA. Trimming cost V 5 bases and J 0 bases; bases outside gene matches: 9. The CDR3 extends over 18 amino acids. The CDR3 region has the DNA TGTGCCAGCAGCCTCCGGGACAGGGGGTTTAACTCTGGAAACACCATATATTTT. It translates to CASSLRDRGFNSGNTIYF.

This sequence joins TRBV25-1 and TRBJ2-2, with D possibly being TRBD1 (8 bases). The CDR3 contains 15 residues. V was trimmed by 3 bases and J by 6 bases, leaving 14 bases between them. CDR1 is MGHDK, CDR2 SYGVNS, per germline. CDR3: CASSDRTGRAGELFF. Written as DNA, the CDR3 is TGTGCCAGCAGTGACCGGACAGGGAGGGCCGGGGAGCTGTTTTTT.

In this sample, this clonotype turned up many times. The chain employs TRBV7-6 and TRBJ2-2; no reliable D call. Trimming removed 1 base at V and 9 bases at J, with 21 bases between. Germline CDR1 reads SGHVS; CDR2 reads FNYEAQ. The CDR3 loop spans 17 amino acids. Here the CDR3 DNA reads TGTGCCAGCAGCTTAGTGTTCGCGAGTACACCGGTTAGGGAGCTGTTTTTT. Its translation is CASSLVFASTPVRELFF.

The sample holds many counts of this clonotype. V and J are TRBV20-1 and TRBJ2-2; 10 bases are a match to TRBD2. Trimming at V came to 3 bases and at J to 7 bases, leaving 5 bases not matched to a gene. Germline CDR1 is DFQATT and CDR2 is SNEGSKA (reference sequence). CDR3 length: 14 residues. CDR3 sequence reads: CSASEREGLGELFF. For the CDR3, the DNA is TGCAGTGCTAGCGAGCGGGAGGGTCTCGGGGAGCTGTTTTTT.

As to this clonotype: This sequence is one base from a far larger clone and is likely a read error. This sequence joins TRBV11-2 and TRBJ2-5; 10 bases line up with TRBD2. The CDR3 length is 17 residues. With V trimmed by 3 bases and J by 9 bases, 16 bases remained unmatched. From germline, CDR1 is SGHAT and CDR2 FQNNGV. The CDR3 spells CASSLNGLAALGEAQYF. CDR3 bases: TGTGCCAGCAGCTTGAATGGACTAGCGGCTCTTGGGGAGGCCCAGTACTTC.

The V call is TRBV7-2, the J call TRBJ2-3; D not resolved. CDR3 size: 11 residues. With 5 bases removed from V and 10 bases from J, the gap between germline ends came to 10 bases. The germline CDR1 and CDR2 sequences are SGHTA and FQGNSA. DNA of the CDR3: TGTGCCAGCAGCGATAGATACTCGCAGTATTTT. It specifies CASSDRYSQYF.

Comments on this clonotype: A far larger clone is off by one base, so a read error is likely. This sequence joins TRBV6-6 and TRBJ1-1; D is unclear. This CDR3 region has 15 residues. CDR1 is MNHNY, CDR2 SVGAGI, per germline (reference sequence). Trimming removed 5 bases from V and 0 bases from J, with 13 bases in between. The chain's CDR3 is CASSPGGMVNTEAFF. DNA for the CDR3: TGTGCCAGCAGTCCCGGTGGTATGGTGAACACTGAAGCTTTCTTT.